Below are 23 T cell receptor beta chains sequenced from a single sample in a study of blood T cell repertoires in COVID-19. Generated by immunoSEQ multiplex PCR, the TCRdb table keeps only in-frame clones and is missing some. This sample carries more than 100,000 clones, approximately 87% of them seen once, and the ten largest clones take approximately 13%. The source material was peripheral blood. The receptor set was obtained from a human donor in a cohort sampled during active or convalescent COVID-19.

As DNA, the CDR3 is TGCGCCAGCAGCCAATCGCCATATTCAGATTATGGCTACACCTTC. Protein product: CASSQSPYSDYGYTF. The V call is TRBV4-3, the J call TRBJ1-2; D gene uncertain. The ends were cut back, 2 bases at V and 5 bases at J, with 15 bases in the middle. The CDR3 is 15 residues long. Germline V gives CDR1 LGHNA, CDR2 YSLEER.

V is TRBV28 and J is TRBJ2-1; D remains ambiguous. The CDR3 has 11 residues. The germline CDR1 and CDR2 sequences are MDHEN and SYDVKM. Trimming removed 2 bases at V and 15 bases at J, with 11 bases between. CDR3 region: CASSLGLGLFF. As DNA, the CDR3 is TGTGCCAGCAGTTTAGGTCTAGGCTTGTTCTTC. Complete variable domain (other parts from reference TRBV28 and TRBJ2-1): DVKVTQSSRYLVKRTGEKVFLECVQDMDHENMFWYRQDPGLGLRLIYFSYDVKMKEKGDIPEGYSVSREKKERFSLILESASTNQTSMYLCASSLGLGLFFGPGTRLTVL.

V is TRBV7-6 and J is TRBJ1-2; D gene uncertain. Per the germline V gene, CDR1 is SGHVS and CDR2 is FNYEAQ. This CDR3 comprises 15 residues. The ends were cut back, 4 bases at V and 3 bases at J, with 15 bases in the middle. This CDR3 reads CASSSRGERDYGYTF. The CDR3 bases are TGTGCCAGCAGCTCACGCGGGGAAAGGGACTATGGCTACACCTTC.

J is TRBJ2-7 and V is TRBV28; TRBD1 agrees at 7 bases. The V gene end was trimmed by 7 bases and the J gene end by 3 bases; junction bases not matched to a gene: 18. The CDR3 runs 17 residues. CDR1 is MDHEN and CDR2 is SYDVKM in the germline V gene. The CDR3: CASTPLDGTDTLYEQYF. In DNA, the CDR3 is TGTGCCAGCACTCCTTTAGACGGGACAGACACCCTCTACGAGCAGTACTTC.

The rearrangement uses TRBV25-1 and TRBJ1-4; the match to TRBD1 covers 8 bases. The CDR3 length is 14 residues. V lost 5 bases to trimming and J lost 4 bases; unmatched junction nucleotides: 3. Germline CDR1 and CDR2: MGHDK and SYGVNS. The CDR3 DNA reads as TGTGCCAGCAGTCGTACAGGGGGTAATGAAAAACTGTTTTTT. Its translation is CASSRTGGNEKLFF.

Concerning this clone: Relative to the germline gene, one junction end is altered; a read error may explain this. The chain uses TRBV30 and TRBJ1-5; no clear D gene. The CDR3 consists of 13 residues. The germline CDR1 and CDR2 sequences are GTSNPN and SVGIG (reference sequence). CDR3 sequence reads: CAWGVLGDQPQHF. The DNA of the CDR3 is TGTGCCTGGGGTGTCCTCGGGGATCAGCCCCAGCATTTT.

J is TRBJ1-1 and V is TRBV15; 8 nucleotides line up with TRBD1. In germline, CDR1 is LNHNV, CDR2 YYDKDF (reference sequence). The CDR3 runs 17 residues. V was clipped by 0 bases and J by 1 base; unmatched bases: 7. The CDR3 DNA is TGTGCCACCAGCAGAGACCCAAACAGGGGGACGAACACTGAAGCTTTCTTT. It is translated as CATSRDPNRGTNTEAFF.

This sequence joins TRBV19 and TRBJ1-2, with D maybe TRBD1 (5 bases). This CDR3 is 14 amino acids long. V was shortened by 4 bases and J by 7 bases, with 16 bases between the two germline ends. Germline CDR1 LNHDA, CDR2 SQIVND (reference sequence). The CDR3 loop is CASSTQGPQGGYTF. CDR3 coding DNA: TGTGCCAGTAGTACTCAAGGACCCCAGGGTGGCTACACCTTC.

This clone was picked up one time. Here the CDR3 DNA reads TGTGCCAGCAGCCGGGACAGGGGAGGTGGCTACACCTTC. Amino acid sequence: CASSRDRGGGYTF. The chain employs TRBV6-2 or TRBV6-3 and TRBJ1-2; 10 bases are shared with TRBD1. After removal of 6 bases from V and 7 bases from J, the junction contained 5 bases not matched to a gene. The CDR3 is 13 amino acids. Germline V lookup: CDR1 MNHEY, CDR2 SVGEGT.

This clone was recorded a few times. The rearrangement joins TRBV3-1 (or the pseudogene TRBV3-2) to TRBJ2-7; 7 nucleotides align to TRBD1. Germline CDR1 and CDR2: LGHDT and YNNKEL (reference sequence). This CDR3 is 15 amino acids long. The V segment lost 4 bases and the J segment 10 bases; nucleotides outside the gene matches: 16. The CDR3 spells CASSPFGAGGKEQYF. The CDR3 DNA reads TGTGCCAGCAGCCCCTTTGGGGCAGGGGGTAAAGAACAGTACTTC.

V and J are TRBV5-1 and TRBJ2-7; a possible D gene is TRBD1 (6 bases). The V end was cut by 7 bases, the J end by 0 bases, with 14 bases between. The V gene's germline CDR1 is SGHRS and CDR2 YFSETQ. The CDR3 length is 14 residues. The DNA of the CDR3 is TGCGCCAGCTCCGGACAGTCAAGCTCCTACGAGCAGTACTTC. Amino acid sequence: CASSGQSSSYEQYF.

CDR3 nucleotide sequence: TGCGCCAGCAGTACAGGGTTGACTAATGAAAAACTGTTTTTT. Its protein product is CASSTGLTNEKLFF. This chain connects TRBV5-1 to TRBJ1-4; maybe TRBD1 (6 bases). The CDR3 length is 14 residues. Germline CDR1 reads SGHRS; CDR2 reads YFSETQ. V lost 5 bases and J lost 2, with 10 bases in between.

V is TRBV28 and J is TRBJ1-6; a possible D gene is TRBD1 (5 bases). Trimming took 6 bases from V and 2 from J, leaving 14 bases between them. Germline V gives CDR1 MDHEN, CDR2 SYDVKM. This CDR3 is 16 amino acids long. The CDR3 here is CASSLPWTPYNSPLHF. The CDR3 bases are TGTGCCAGCAGCCTCCCCTGGACACCCTATAATTCACCCCTCCACTTT.

There are a few counts of this clone. The chain joins TRBV7-2 to TRBJ1-1; TRBD1 might be the D (5 bases). The CDR3 has 15 amino acids. V was clipped by 4 bases and J by 4 bases, with 16 bases between them. CDR1 is SGHTA, CDR2 FQGNSA, per germline. CDR3 loop: CASSSLWGEGTEAFF. CDR3 coding DNA: TGTGCCAGCAGCTCCCTCTGGGGGGAAGGCACTGAAGCTTTCTTT.

This clone has only a few counts. The chain joins TRBV6-5 to TRBJ2-7; TRBD1 matches at 7 bases. The germline V gene has CDR1 MNHEY and CDR2 SVGAGI. The CDR3 consists of 12 residues. V was pared by 5 bases and J by 4 bases, with 2 bases of the junction left unmatched. The CDR3: CASSPTGYEQYF. CDR3 in DNA: TGTGCCAGCAGTCCGACAGGGTACGAGCAGTACTTC.

The V and J genes are TRBV5-4 and TRBJ2-5, with D tentatively TRBD2 (7 bases). The V and J ends lost 5 bases and 2 bases respectively, with 10 bases between them. The CDR3 length is 13 residues. The V gene's germline CDR1 is SGHNT and CDR2 YYREEE (reference sequence). The CDR3 spells CASRGGAQETQYF. CDR3 nucleotide sequence: TGTGCCAGCAGGGGGGGGGCGCAAGAGACCCAGTACTTC.

V is TRBV13 and J is TRBJ2-7, with TRBD1 matching over 9 bases. The V gene end was trimmed by 5 bases and the J gene end by 0 bases; junction bases not matched to a gene: 5. Germline V gene sequence: CDR1 PRHDT, CDR2 FYEKMQ (reference sequence). The CDR3 is 15 residues long. The CDR3 spells CASSPGQGYSYEQYF. The DNA of the CDR3 is TGTGCCAGCAGCCCGGGACAGGGATACTCCTACGAGCAGTACTTC.

This rearrangement joins TRBV13 to TRBJ2-2; perhaps TRBD1 as D (6 bases). Germline CDR1 and CDR2: PRHDT and FYEKMQ (reference sequence). This CDR3 is built from 12 residues. Trimming took off 6 bases at V and 6 bases at J, with 8 bases between the two ends. The CDR3 DNA reads TGTGCCAGCAGTTCAGGGGCCGGGGAGCTGTTTTTT. It translates to CASSSGAGELFF.

The chain joins TRBV11-3 to TRBJ2-1, with D perhaps matching TRBD2 (5 bases). The CDR3 is 16 residues long. CDR1 is SGHNT, CDR2 YENEEA, per germline. V dropped 1 base and J dropped 4 bases, with 14 bases sitting between them. The chain's CDR3 is CASSLAHAGWYNEQFF. CDR3 nucleotide sequence: TGTGCCAGCAGCTTAGCCCACGCGGGTTGGTACAATGAGCAGTTCTTC.

This clone was observed a single time. The J gene is TRBJ2-5, the V gene TRBV5-4; TRBD1 might be the D (6 bases). V dropped 0 bases and J dropped 6 bases, with 9 bases sitting between them. Per germline, CDR1 SGHNT and CDR2 YYREEE (reference sequence). CDR3 length equals 13 residues. CDR3 region: CASSLGGTQTQYF. DNA of the CDR3: TGTGCCAGCAGCTTGGGAGGGACACAGACCCAGTACTTC.

V is TRBV19 and J is TRBJ1-5; D is possibly TRBD1 (5 bases). There are 13 residues in the CDR3. V was trimmed by 5 bases and J by 6 bases, leaving 11 bases between them. The V gene's germline CDR1 is LNHDA and CDR2 SQIVND (reference sequence). The CDR3 loop is CASSAGVGQPQHF. The CDR3, as DNA: TGTGCCAGTAGTGCGGGGGTGGGTCAGCCCCAGCATTTT.

This clone was seen more than once but under ten times. V and J are TRBV28 and TRBJ1-6; TRBD1 matches 7 bases. The junction had 8 bases not matched to a gene; V was cut back by 7 bases and J by 8 bases. CDR3 length: 14 amino acids. Germline CDR1 is MDHEN and CDR2 is SYDVKM. CDR3 amino acids: CASTVGQLYSPLHF. The CDR3 bases are TGTGCCAGCACAGTGGGACAGCTCTATTCACCCCTCCACTTT.

The rearrangement links TRBV18 to TRBJ1-5; D remains ambiguous. There are 14 residues in the CDR3. Trimming left V 5 bases short and J 3 bases short, with 11 bases between. The germline V gene encodes CDR1 KGHSH and CDR2 LQKENI. The chain's CDR3 is CASSFDGYNQPQHF. CDR3 sequence (DNA): TGTGCCAGCTCATTCGACGGGTACAATCAGCCCCAGCATTTT.